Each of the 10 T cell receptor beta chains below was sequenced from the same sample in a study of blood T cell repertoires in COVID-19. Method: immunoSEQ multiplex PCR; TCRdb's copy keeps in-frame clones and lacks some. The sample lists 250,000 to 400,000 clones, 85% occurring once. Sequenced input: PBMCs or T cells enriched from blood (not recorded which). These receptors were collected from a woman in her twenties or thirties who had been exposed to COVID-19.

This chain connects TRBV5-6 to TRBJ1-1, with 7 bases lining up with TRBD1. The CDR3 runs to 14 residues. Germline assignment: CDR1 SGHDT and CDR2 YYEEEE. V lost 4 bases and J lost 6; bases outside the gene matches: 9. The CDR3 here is CASSGQAYIAEAFF. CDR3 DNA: TGTGCCAGCAGCGGACAGGCTTATATCGCTGAAGCTTTCTTT. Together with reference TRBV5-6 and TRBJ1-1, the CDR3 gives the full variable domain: DAGVTQSPTHLIKTRGQQVTLRCSPKSGHDTVSWYQQALGQGPQFIFQYYEEEERQRGNFPDRFSGHQFPNYSSELNVNALLLGDSALYLCASSGQAYIAEAFFGQGTRLTVV.

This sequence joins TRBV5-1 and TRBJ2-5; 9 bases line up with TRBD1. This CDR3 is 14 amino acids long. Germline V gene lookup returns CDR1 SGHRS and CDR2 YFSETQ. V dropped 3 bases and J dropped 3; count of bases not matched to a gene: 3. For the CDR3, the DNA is TGCGCCAGCAGCTCCGGGACAGGGAAAGAGACCCAGTACTTC. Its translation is CASSSGTGKETQYF.

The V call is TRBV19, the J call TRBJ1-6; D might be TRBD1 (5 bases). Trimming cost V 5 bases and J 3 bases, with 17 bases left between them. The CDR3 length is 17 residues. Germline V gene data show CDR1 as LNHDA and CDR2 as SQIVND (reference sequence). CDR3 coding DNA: TGTGCCAGTAGTCCAAGCGGGGGGAGATACTATAATTCACCCCTCCACTTT. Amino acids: CASSPSGGRYYNSPLHF.

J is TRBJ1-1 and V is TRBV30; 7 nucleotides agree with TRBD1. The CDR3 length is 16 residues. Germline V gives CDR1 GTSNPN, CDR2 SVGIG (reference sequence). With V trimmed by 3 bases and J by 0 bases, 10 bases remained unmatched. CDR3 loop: CAWSRPRDSMNTEAFF. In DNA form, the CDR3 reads TGTGCCTGGAGCCGACCCCGGGACAGCATGAACACTGAAGCTTTCTTT.

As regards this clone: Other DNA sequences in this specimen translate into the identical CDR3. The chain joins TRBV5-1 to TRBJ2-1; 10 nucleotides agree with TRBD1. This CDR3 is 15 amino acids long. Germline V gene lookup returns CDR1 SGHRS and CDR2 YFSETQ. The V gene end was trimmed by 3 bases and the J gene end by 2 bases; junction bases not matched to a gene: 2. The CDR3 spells CASSSGQGPYNEQFF. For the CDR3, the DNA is TGCGCCAGCAGCTCGGGACAGGGGCCCTACAATGAGCAGTTCTTC.

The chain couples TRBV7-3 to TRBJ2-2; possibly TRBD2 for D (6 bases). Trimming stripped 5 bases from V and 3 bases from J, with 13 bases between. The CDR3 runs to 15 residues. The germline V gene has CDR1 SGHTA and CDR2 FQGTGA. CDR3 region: CASSLLRGYTGELFF. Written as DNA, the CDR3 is TGTGCCAGCAGCCTCCTGCGGGGATACACCGGGGAGCTGTTTTTT. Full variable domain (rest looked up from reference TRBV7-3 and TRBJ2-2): GAGVSQTPSNKVTEKGKYVELRCDPISGHTALYWYRQSLGQGPEFLIYFQGTGAADDSGLPNDRFFAVRPEGSVSTLKIQRTERGDSAVYLCASSLLRGYTGELFFGEGSRLTVL.

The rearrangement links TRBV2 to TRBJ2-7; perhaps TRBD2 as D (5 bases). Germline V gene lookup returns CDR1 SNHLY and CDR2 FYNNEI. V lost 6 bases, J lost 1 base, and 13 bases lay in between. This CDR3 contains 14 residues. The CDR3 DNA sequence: TGTGCCAGCAGACTAGTAGGGATTTCCTACGAGCAGTACTTC. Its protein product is CASRLVGISYEQYF.

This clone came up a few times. The DNA for the CDR3 is TGTGCCACACGGGACAGGGGGCTTTATGGCTACACCTTC. Translation gives CATRDRGLYGYTF. This chain joins TRBV15 and TRBJ1-2, with 12 bases that match TRBD1. CDR3 length: 13 amino acids. The germline gives CDR1 LNHNV, CDR2 YYDKDF (reference sequence). The trim removed 9 bases at V and 5 bases at J, leaving 4 bases unmatched.

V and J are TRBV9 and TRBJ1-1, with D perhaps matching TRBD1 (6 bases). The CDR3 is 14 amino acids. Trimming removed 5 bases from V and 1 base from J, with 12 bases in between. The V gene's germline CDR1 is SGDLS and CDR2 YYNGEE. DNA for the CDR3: TGTGCCAGCAGTGCAGGGGCCGAGAACACTGAAGCTTTCTTT. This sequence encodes CASSAGAENTEAFF. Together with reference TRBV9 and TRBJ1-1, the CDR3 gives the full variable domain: DSGVTQTPKHLITATGQRVTLRCSPRSGDLSVYWYQQSLDQGLQFLIQYYNGEERAKGNILERFSAQQFPDLHSELNLSSLELGDSALYFCASSAGAENTEAFFGQGTRLTVV.

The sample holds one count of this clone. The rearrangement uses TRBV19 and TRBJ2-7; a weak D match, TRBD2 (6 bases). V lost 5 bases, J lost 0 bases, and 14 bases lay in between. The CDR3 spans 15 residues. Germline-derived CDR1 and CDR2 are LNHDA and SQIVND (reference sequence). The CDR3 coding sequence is TGTGCCAGTAGTTCCCAGGAGCGGGCCTCCTACGAGCAGTACTTC. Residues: CASSSQERASYEQYF.